These 7 T cell receptor beta chains were all obtained from the same sample, sequenced in a study of cytomegalovirus exposure and HLA in healthy donors. 13 Jbeta primers and 60 Vbeta primers were used for the PCR. Produced via immunoSEQ multiplex PCR; TCRdb's table is partial and in-frame only. The data show 110,000 to 150,000 clones, about 80% seen once. Source material: PBMCs. These receptors all come from a woman in her sixties in good health and CMV-seropositive.

This sequence joins TRBV28 and TRBJ2-3; 7 bases are shared with TRBD2. V shed 7 bases and J 1 base; nucleotides not matched to a gene: 5. CDR3 length equals 14 residues. Germline lookup yields CDR1 MDHEN and CDR2 SYDVKM. The CDR3 is CASKPAGRTDTQYF. For the CDR3, the DNA is TGTGCCAGCAAGCCAGCGGGACGCACAGATACGCAGTATTTT.

The V and J genes are TRBV7-9 and TRBJ1-5, with TRBD1 matching over 7 bases. This CDR3 has 14 residues. Per the germline V gene, CDR1 is SEHNR and CDR2 is FQNEAQ (reference sequence). Trimming removed 4 bases from V and 7 bases from J; junction bases left unmatched: 7. The CDR3 is CASSSGGEWQPQHF. CDR3 bases: TGTGCCAGCAGCTCAGGGGGAGAATGGCAGCCCCAGCATTTT.

The chain joins TRBV2 to TRBJ2-1, with D perhaps matching TRBD2 (5 bases). Deletions cut 9 bases from V and 5 bases from J, with 14 bases between. Germline CDR1 is SNHLY and CDR2 is FYNNEI. The CDR3 is made up of 13 amino acids. For the CDR3, the DNA is TGTGCCAGGCAGCGGCCTAGAGACAATGAGCAGTTCTTC. Translated, it gives CARQRPRDNEQFF.

Remarks on this clone: Compared with germline, one end of the junction differs, possibly owing to a read error. The chain has TRBV6-5 and TRBJ1-2; no reliable D call. Germline loops: CDR1 MNHEY, CDR2 SVGAGI. CDR3 length: 13 amino acids. The CDR3 DNA sequence: TGTGCCAGCAGTTACACCGGAGACTATGGCTGCACCTTC. Residues: CASSYTGDYGCTF.

This clone was seen just once. CDR3 sequence reads: CASSERDYLPEQYF. The CDR3 nucleotides are TGTGCCAGCAGCGAACGGGACTACCTTCCCGAGCAGTACTTC. This sequence joins TRBV6-5 and TRBJ2-7; 7 nucleotides line up with TRBD2. Germline V lookup: CDR1 MNHEY, CDR2 SVGAGI. This CDR3 comprises 14 residues. V shed 6 bases, J shed 6 bases, and the junction held 11 bases outside the gene matches.

This clone was found once. The chain recombines TRBV10-3 with TRBJ1-5, with D perhaps TRBD1 (6 bases). The CDR3 covers 15 residues. The germline CDR1 and CDR2 sequences are ENHRY and SYGVKD. The V end lost 2 bases, the J end lost 5 bases, and 13 bases lay between the germline ends. CDR3 in DNA: TGTGCCATCAGTGAGGGCGGGGGCAATTATCAGCCCCAGCATTTT. This gives the protein CAISEGGGNYQPQHF.

The genes are TRBV6-1 and TRBJ2-7; D possibly corresponds to TRBD2 (6 bases). Germline CDR1 MNHNS, CDR2 SASEGT. V shed 3 bases and J shed 4 bases, with 7 bases lying between them. The CDR3 loop spans 12 amino acids. The CDR3 reads CASSEGGYEQYF. The DNA for the CDR3 is TGTGCCAGCAGTGAGGGAGGATACGAGCAGTACTTC.